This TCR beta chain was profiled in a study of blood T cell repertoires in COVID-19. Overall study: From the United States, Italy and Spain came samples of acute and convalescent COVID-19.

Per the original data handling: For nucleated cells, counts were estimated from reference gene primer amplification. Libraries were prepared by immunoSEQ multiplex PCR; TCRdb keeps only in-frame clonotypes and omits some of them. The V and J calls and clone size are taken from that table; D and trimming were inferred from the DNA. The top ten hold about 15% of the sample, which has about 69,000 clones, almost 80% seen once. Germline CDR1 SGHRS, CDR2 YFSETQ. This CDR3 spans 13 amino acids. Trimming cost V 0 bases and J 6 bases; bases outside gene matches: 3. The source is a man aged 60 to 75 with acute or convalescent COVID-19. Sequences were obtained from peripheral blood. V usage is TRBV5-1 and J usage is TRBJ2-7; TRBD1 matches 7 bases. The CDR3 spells CASSLVGGPEQYF. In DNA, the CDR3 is TGCGCCAGCAGCTTGGTAGGGGGCCCCGAGCAGTACTTC.